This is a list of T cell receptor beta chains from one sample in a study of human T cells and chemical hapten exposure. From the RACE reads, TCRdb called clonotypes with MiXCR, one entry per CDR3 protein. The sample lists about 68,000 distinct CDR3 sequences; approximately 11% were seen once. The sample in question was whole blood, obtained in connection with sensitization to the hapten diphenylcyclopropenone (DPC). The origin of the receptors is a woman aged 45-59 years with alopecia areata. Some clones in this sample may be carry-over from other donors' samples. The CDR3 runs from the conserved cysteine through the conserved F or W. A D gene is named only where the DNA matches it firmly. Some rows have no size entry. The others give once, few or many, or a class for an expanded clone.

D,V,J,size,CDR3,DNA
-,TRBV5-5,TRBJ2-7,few,CASSLARGYEQYF,TGTGCCAGCAGCTTGGCCAGGGGCTACGAGCAGTACTTC
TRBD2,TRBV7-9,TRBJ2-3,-,CASSLWNTLLREGDTDTQYF,TGTGCCAGCAGCTTATGGAACACCCTTCTGCGGGAGGGTGATACAGATACGCAGTATTTT
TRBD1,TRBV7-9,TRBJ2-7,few,CASCQAGGIEQYF,TGTGCCAGCTGTCAGGCAGGGGGTATCGAGCAGTACTTC
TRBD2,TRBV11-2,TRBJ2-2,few,CASSPRLAGTGELFF,TGTGCCAGCAGCCCCCGACTAGCGGGCACCGGGGAGCTGTTTTTT
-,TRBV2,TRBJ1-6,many,CASSIQGSGNSPLHF,TGTGCCAGCAGCATACAGGGTTCCGGGAATTCACCCCTCCACTTT
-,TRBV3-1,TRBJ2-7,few,CASSPRAGLNSYEQYF,TGTGCCAGCAGCCCACGCGCAGGGCTTAACTCCTACGAGCAGTACTTC
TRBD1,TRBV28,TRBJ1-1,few,CASRGGDSRNTEAFF,TGTGCCAGCAGAGGTGGGGACAGCCGGAACACTGAAGCTTTCTTT
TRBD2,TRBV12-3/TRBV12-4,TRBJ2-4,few,CASSGTSGRENIQYF,TGTGCCAGCAGTGGGACTAGCGGGCGGGAAAACATTCAGTACTTC
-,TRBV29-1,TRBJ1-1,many,CSTHVGFTEAFF,TGCAGCACCCACGTAGGGTTCACTGAAGCTTTCTTT
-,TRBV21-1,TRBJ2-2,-,CASSASGTKNTGELFF,TGTGCCAGCAGCGCGTCCGGGACAAAGAACACCGGGGAGCTGTTTTTT
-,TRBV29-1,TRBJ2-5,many,CSVGGLGETQYF,TGCAGCGTTGGCGGGCTTGGTGAGACCCAGTACTTC
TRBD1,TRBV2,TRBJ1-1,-,CASNLGTGLNTEAFF,TGTGCCAGCAACCTGGGGACAGGTTTGAACACTGAAGCTTTCTTT
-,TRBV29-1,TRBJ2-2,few,CSVDGRAVGTGELFF,TGCAGCGTTGATGGCAGGGCGGTGGGCACCGGGGAGCTGTTTTTT
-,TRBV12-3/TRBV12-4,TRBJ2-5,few,CASSLKVFREQETQYF,TGTGCCAGCAGTTTAAAGGTTTTCAGGGAGCAAGAGACCCAGTACTTC
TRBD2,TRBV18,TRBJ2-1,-,CASRTGGNNEQFF,TGTGCCAGCCGGACGGGAGGCAACAATGAGCAGTTCTTC
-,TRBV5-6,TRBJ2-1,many,CASSRVEYWGSHNEQFF,TGTGCCAGCAGCCGGGTGGAGTATTGGGGCTCCCACAATGAGCAGTTCTTC
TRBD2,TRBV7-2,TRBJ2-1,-,CASSLALGLAGHNEQFF,TGTGCCAGCAGCTTAGCGTTAGGACTAGCGGGCCACAATGAGCAGTTCTTC
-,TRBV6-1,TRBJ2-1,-,CASRWSGGEQFF,TGTGCCAGCAGGTGGTCTGGGGGTGAGCAGTTCTTC
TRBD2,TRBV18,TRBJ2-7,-,CASSPTGTSDEQYF,TGTGCCAGCTCACCAACCGGGACTAGCGACGAGCAGTACTTC
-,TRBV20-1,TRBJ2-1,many,CSAREGGGDIYNEQFF,TGCAGTGCTAGGGAGGGAGGGGGCGATATCTACAATGAGCAGTTCTTC
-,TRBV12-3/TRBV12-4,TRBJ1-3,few,CASSLHTVITSIYF,TGTGCCAGCAGTTTACATACGGTGATCACCTCCATATATTTT
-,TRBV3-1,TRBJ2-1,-,CASSPRNEQFF,TGTGCCAGCAGCCCAAGGAATGAGCAGTTCTTC
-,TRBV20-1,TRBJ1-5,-,CSADTEFSNQPQHF,TGCAGTGCTGACACGGAGTTTAGCAATCAGCCCCAGCATTTT
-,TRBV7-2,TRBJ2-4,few,CASRAGPGVKNIQYF,TGTGCCAGCAGGGCGGGGCCAGGGGTCAAAAACATTCAGTACTTC
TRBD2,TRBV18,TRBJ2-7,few,CASSPRLAGDEQYF,TGTGCCAGCTCACCTAGACTAGCGGGAGACGAGCAGTACTTC
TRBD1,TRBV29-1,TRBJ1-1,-,CSVLDRRKMNTEAFF,TGCAGCGTTCTGGACAGGAGGAAGATGAACACTGAAGCTTTCTTT
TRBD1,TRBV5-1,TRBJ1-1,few,CASTSTGAHTEAFF,TGCGCCAGCACTTCGACAGGGGCCCACACTGAAGCTTTCTTT
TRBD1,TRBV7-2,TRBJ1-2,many,CASSSRQGGYGYTF,TGTGCCAGCAGCTCGAGACAGGGTGGCTATGGCTACACCTTC
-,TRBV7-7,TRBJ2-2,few,CASSPFREFDTGELFF,TGTGCTAGCAGCCCGTTTAGGGAGTTCGACACCGGGGAGCTGTTTTTT
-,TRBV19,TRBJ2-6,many,CASRLGPSGANVLTF,TGTGCCAGCAGACTGGGTCCATCTGGGGCCAACGTCCTGACTTTC
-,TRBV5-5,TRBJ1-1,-,CASNLAGGMNTEAFF,TGTGCCAGCAACTTGGCAGGAGGCATGAACACTGAAGCTTTCTTT
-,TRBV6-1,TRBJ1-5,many,CASSPGRVTPQHF,TGTGCCAGCAGTCCAGGACGGGTAACGCCCCAGCATTTT
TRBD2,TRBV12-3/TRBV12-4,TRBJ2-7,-,CASSLAGLAGHEQYF,TGTGCCAGCAGTCTTGCCGGACTAGCGGGCCACGAGCAGTACTTC
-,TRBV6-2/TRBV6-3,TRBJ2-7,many,CASSSFYEQYF,TGTGCCAGCAGCTCCTTTTACGAGCAGTACTTC
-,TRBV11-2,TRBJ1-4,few,CASSPQPGGVKLFF,TGTGCCAGCAGCCCTCAGCCGGGAGGCGTAAAACTGTTTTTT
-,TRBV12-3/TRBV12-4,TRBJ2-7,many,CASRGAGGGYEQYF,TGTGCCAGCAGGGGGGCCGGGGGAGGCTACGAGCAGTACTTC
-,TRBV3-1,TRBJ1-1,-,CASSQGTPNTEAFF,TGTGCCAGCAGCCAGGGTACACCGAACACTGAAGCTTTCTTT
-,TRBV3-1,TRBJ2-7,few,CASSQVSTGTLYEQYF,TGTGCCAGCAGCCAAGTATCTACCGGGACCCTCTACGAGCAGTACTTC
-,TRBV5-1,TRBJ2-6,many,CASSLQVSSSGANVLTF,TGCGCCAGCAGCTTACAGGTCTCGAGCTCTGGGGCCAACGTCCTGACTTTC
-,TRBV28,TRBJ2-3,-,CATTAGVPDTQYF,TGTGCCACCACCGCTGGGGTGCCGGATACGCAGTATTTT
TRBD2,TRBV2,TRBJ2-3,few,CASRLAGESDTQYF,TGTGCCAGCAGACTAGCGGGGGAATCGGATACGCAGTATTTT
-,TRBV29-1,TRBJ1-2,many,CSVEAQGNDYGYTF,TGCAGCGTTGAAGCCCAGGGAAATGACTATGGCTACACCTTC
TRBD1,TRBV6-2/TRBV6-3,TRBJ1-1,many,CASRTGTGFMNTEAFF,TGTGCCAGCAGAACCGGGACAGGGTTCATGAACACTGAAGCTTTCTTT
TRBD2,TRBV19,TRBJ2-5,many,CASSPTSGAPWETQYF,TGTGCCAGTAGCCCGACTAGCGGCGCTCCTTGGGAGACCCAGTACTTC
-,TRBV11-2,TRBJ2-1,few,CASSPTVNNEQFF,TGTGCCAGCAGCCCAACAGTGAACAATGAGCAGTTCTTC
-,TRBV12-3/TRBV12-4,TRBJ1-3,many,CASSLAPVRFSGNTIYF,TGTGCCAGCAGTTTAGCCCCGGTCAGATTCTCTGGAAACACCATATATTTT
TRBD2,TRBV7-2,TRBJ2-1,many,CASSLMLTSAGNEQFF,TGTGCCAGCAGCTTAATGTTGACTAGCGCCGGAAATGAGCAGTTCTTC
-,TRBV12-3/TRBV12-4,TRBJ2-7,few,CASTLLGADYEQYF,TGTGCCAGCACCCTATTGGGGGCAGACTACGAGCAGTACTTC
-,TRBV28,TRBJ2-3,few,CASGEGRVDTQYF,TGTGCCAGCGGGGAAGGGAGAGTTGATACGCAGTATTTT
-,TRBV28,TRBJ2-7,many,CASSREQTYEQYF,TGTGCCAGCAGCAGGGAACAAACCTACGAGCAGTACTTC
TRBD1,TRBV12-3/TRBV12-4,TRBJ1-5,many,CASSFADRGSIWRDQPQHF,TGTGCCAGCAGTTTCGCGGACAGGGGATCAATTTGGCGAGATCAGCCCCAGCATTTT
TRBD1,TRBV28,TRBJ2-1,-,CASSFLTGSRYNEQFF,TGTGCCAGCAGTTTCCTGACAGGGTCTCGGTACAATGAGCAGTTCTTC
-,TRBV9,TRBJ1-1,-,CASSVDYNGRRRGTEAFF,TGTGCCAGCAGCGTAGACTATAACGGTCGGCGGAGGGGCACTGAAGCTTTCTTT
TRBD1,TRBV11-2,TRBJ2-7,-,CASSRSTGGYEQYF,TGTGCCAGCAGCCGATCAACAGGGGGGTACGAGCAGTACTTC
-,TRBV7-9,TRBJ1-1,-,CASSLWQGRNTEAFF,TGTGCCAGCAGCTTATGGCAGGGAAGGAACACTGAAGCTTTCTTT
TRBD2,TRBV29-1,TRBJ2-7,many,CSVEGFDGRGYEQYF,TGCAGCGTTGAAGGGTTTGACGGGAGGGGTTACGAGCAGTACTTC
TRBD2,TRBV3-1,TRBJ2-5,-,CASSRSGGPSETQYF,TGTGCCAGCAGCCGTAGCGGGGGCCCCTCAGAGACCCAGTACTTC